This entry describes one TCR beta chain. The antigen is undetermined. This sequence may be a read error, since a much larger clone differs from it by one base. Given the absence of the conserved phenylalanine or tryptophan at the CDR3 end, a read error is likely. This sample is part of a study of Graves' ophthalmopathy and Graves' hyperthyroidism. About the study: Before any treatment, peripheral blood was taken at the initial diagnosis. Study results and limitations: Cross-validated, the 13-signature model showed 87.88%/81.08% sensitivity/specificity, and 80%/75% in the test set. Among expanded thyroid clonotypes above 0.001 frequency, most also occurred in blood.

TCR beta CDR3 regions were amplified from RNA transcripts. Second-round multiplex PCR came after a first-round RT-PCR that employed HTBI primers. TCRdb recomputed calls from the multiplex PCR reads with MiXCR, one row per CDR3 protein. This table holds 650,000 to 900,000 distinct CDR3 sequences, roughly two fifths found once. The PBMCs used were ones drawn from over 9.5 ml of fresh peripheral blood. Germline-derived CDR1 and CDR2 are SEHNR and FQNEAQ (reference sequence). The CDR3 loop spans 15 amino acids. The germline V and J ends were trimmed by 5 bases and 5 bases, with 18 bases remaining between them.

The sequenced sample was peripheral blood. The chain carries TRBV7-9 and TRBJ2-5; D is tentatively TRBD1 or TRBD2 (5 bases each). The sequence derives from an adult man with Graves' ophthalmopathy. The CDR3 region has the DNA TGTGCCAGCAGCCCCGGGACCCAAGGCGGGGAGACCCAGTACGTC. Translating it yields CASSPGTQGGETQYV.